The 15 T cell receptor beta chains below come from one sample, sequenced in a study of blood T cells in healthy people across ages. It was with a sample-barcoded 5' primer and a J-beta primer mix that a second PCR of roughly 7 to 12 cycles was run. One entry per CDR3 protein results from TCRdb running MiXCR on the 5' RACE reads. This sample has 750,000 to 850,000 distinct CDR3 sequences, with roughly 25% found just once. These same data were also listed under a study on T cells of mothers and their children.

Sequencing was done on a sample of blood. These receptors were obtained from a boy aged 5-17 years in good health.

This clonotype was observed a few times. This chain connects TRBV10-3 to TRBJ2-6, with D unresolved. The ends were cut back, 0 bases at V and 4 bases at J, with 4 bases in the middle. CDR1 is ENHRY, CDR2 SYGVKD, per germline. This CDR3 has 14 residues. CDR3 nucleotide sequence: TGTGCCATCAGTGAGTCCGCCGGGGCCAACGTCCTGACTTTC. Translation: CAISESAGANVLTF.

Only a few counts were recorded for this clonotype. This chain uses TRBV28 with TRBJ2-3; 8 nucleotides align to TRBD2. CDR3 length: 14 residues. After removal of 8 bases from V and 5 bases from J, the junction contained 9 bases not matched to a gene. The V gene's germline CDR1 is MDHEN and CDR2 SYDVKM. Written as DNA, the CDR3 is TGTGCCAGCTCAACGGGCGGGAGGTTAGATACGCAGTATTTT. Its translation is CASSTGGRLDTQYF.

The J gene is TRBJ2-5, the V gene TRBV5-1; possibly TRBD2 for D (5 bases). The J call is in doubt because the DNA end fits TRBJ2-1 better. The CDR3 is made up of 13 amino acids. Germline V gene sequence: CDR1 SGHRS, CDR2 YFSETQ. The CDR3 here is CASSFLPEVEQFF. For the CDR3, the DNA is TGCGCCAGCAGCTTTCTCCCGGAGGTGGAGCAGTTCTTC.

There are many counts of this clonotype. The rearrangement joins TRBV27 to TRBJ2-3; D gene ambiguous. V lost 4 bases and J lost 2, with 10 bases in between. CDR1 MNHEY and CDR2 SMNVEV come from the germline V gene (reference sequence). This CDR3 contains 14 residues. The CDR3: CASSSSGYTDTQYF. The CDR3 nucleotides read TGTGCCAGCAGTTCGTCAGGTTACACAGATACGCAGTATTTT.

This clonotype was recorded a few times. This chain joins TRBV7-9 and TRBJ2-1; TRBD2 might be the D (6 bases). The length of the CDR3 is 16 residues. V shed 5 bases and J shed 0 bases, with 14 bases lying between them. The germline CDR1 and CDR2 sequences are SEHNR and FQNEAQ (reference sequence). The CDR3 sequence: CASSELARSSYNEQFF. In nucleotides, the CDR3 is TGTGCCAGCAGCGAACTAGCTCGTAGCTCCTACAATGAGCAGTTCTTC.

The chain carries TRBV20-1 and TRBJ1-2, with a tentative D call TRBD1 (6 bases). The CDR3 sequence is 13 residues long. Germline V CDR1 and CDR2: DFQATT, SNEGSKA (reference sequence). V was clipped by 3 bases and J by 4 bases, with 12 bases between them. The CDR3 coding sequence is TGCAGTGCTAGTCTTCCAGGGGTCTATGGCTACACCTTC. Encoded protein: CSASLPGVYGYTF.

This clonotype occurred a few times. This chain links TRBV3-1 with TRBJ1-6; 9 bases fit TRBD1. Germline CDR1 reads LGHDT; CDR2 reads YNNKEL (reference sequence). V was pared by 1 base and J by 0 bases, with 10 bases of the junction left unmatched. There are 20 residues in the CDR3. This CDR3 is CASSQAILGQGTSYNSPLHF. The DNA of the CDR3 is TGTGCCAGCAGCCAAGCTATACTTGGACAGGGGACCTCCTATAATTCACCCCTCCACTTT. Complete variable domain (other parts from reference TRBV3-1 and TRBJ1-6): DTAVSQTPKYLVTQMGNDKSIKCEQNLGHDTMYWYKQDSKKFLKIMFSYNNKELIINETVPNRFSPKSPDKAHLNLHINSLELGDSAVYFCASSQAILGQGTSYNSPLHFGNGTRLTVT.

This sequence joins TRBV7-2 and TRBJ2-1; either TRBD1 or TRBD2 may supply D (5 bases each). The CDR3 is made up of 16 amino acids. CDR1 SGHTA and CDR2 FQGNSA come from the germline V gene. V lost 2 bases to trimming and J lost 3 bases, with 14 bases between them. CDR3 coding DNA: TGTGCCAGCAGCTTATTCGTTCCAGGGAGCTACAATGAGCAGTTCTTC. This encodes CASSLFVPGSYNEQFF.

The chain links TRBV4-1 to TRBJ2-3, with 7 bases fitting TRBD2. The germline gives CDR1 MGHRA, CDR2 YSYEKL. V lost 4 bases and J lost 6; bases outside the gene matches: 7. CDR3 length: 14 residues. The CDR3 region is CASSPQGLSDTQYF. CDR3 in DNA: TGCGCCAGCAGCCCCCAGGGACTAAGTGATACGCAGTATTTT.

The chain couples TRBV5-5 to TRBJ2-3; tentatively, D is TRBD1 or TRBD2 (6 bases each). The CDR3 sequence is 15 residues long. V shed 0 bases and J shed 1 base, with 9 bases lying between them. CDR1 and CDR2 from the germline V gene are SGHKS and YYEKEE (reference sequence). CDR3 loop: CASSLEGGRTDTQYF. The CDR3 DNA follows: TGTGCCAGCAGCTTGGAAGGGGGGCGCACAGATACGCAGTATTTT.

This chain joins TRBV11-2 and TRBJ2-5; maybe TRBD1 (6 bases). CDR1 and CDR2 (germline): SGHAT, FQNNGV. Trimming took 0 bases from V and 5 from J, leaving 10 bases between them. The CDR3 is 14 residues long. CDR3 sequence: CASSLDWGLETQYF. Here the CDR3 DNA reads TGTGCCAGCAGCTTAGATTGGGGGCTTGAGACCCAGTACTTC.

The chain links TRBV5-1 to TRBJ2-1, with D perhaps matching TRBD2 (5 bases). The CDR3 contains 16 residues. Germline assignment: CDR1 SGHRS and CDR2 YFSETQ. Trimming stripped 0 bases from V and 0 bases from J, with 10 bases between. The CDR3 is CASSLVGVSSYNEQFF. The CDR3 DNA follows: TGCGCCAGCAGCTTGGTCGGGGTAAGCTCCTACAATGAGCAGTTCTTC.

Only a few counts were recorded for this clonotype. The chain links TRBV28 to TRBJ2-1, with 9 positions matching TRBD2. Trimming at V came to 5 bases and at J to 10 bases, leaving 3 bases not matched to a gene. CDR1 and CDR2 (germline): MDHEN, SYDVKM. The length of the CDR3 is 12 residues. The CDR3 region has the DNA TGTGCCAGCAGTCTGACTAGCGGAGAGCAGTTCTTC. It is translated as CASSLTSGEQFF.

The chain uses TRBV29-1 and TRBJ2-2, with 7 positions matching TRBD2. CDR3 length: 14 amino acids. Germline loops: CDR1 SQVTM, CDR2 ANQGSEA. J gave up 5 bases and V 2 bases, and 5 bases lay outside the gene matches. This CDR3 is CSVETGEGTGELFF. CDR3 coding DNA: TGCAGCGTTGAAACGGGGGAGGGGACCGGGGAGCTGTTTTTT.

The chain couples TRBV4-3 to TRBJ2-3; D might be TRBD2 (6 bases). Germline CDR1 and CDR2: LGHNA and YSLEER. The V gene lost 1 base and the J gene lost 4 bases, with 18 bases spanning the gap. The CDR3 consists of 17 residues. The CDR3 reads CASSQAPGGLNADTQYF. CDR3 DNA: TGCGCCAGCAGCCAAGCCCCTGGGGGGTTGAATGCAGATACGCAGTATTTT.